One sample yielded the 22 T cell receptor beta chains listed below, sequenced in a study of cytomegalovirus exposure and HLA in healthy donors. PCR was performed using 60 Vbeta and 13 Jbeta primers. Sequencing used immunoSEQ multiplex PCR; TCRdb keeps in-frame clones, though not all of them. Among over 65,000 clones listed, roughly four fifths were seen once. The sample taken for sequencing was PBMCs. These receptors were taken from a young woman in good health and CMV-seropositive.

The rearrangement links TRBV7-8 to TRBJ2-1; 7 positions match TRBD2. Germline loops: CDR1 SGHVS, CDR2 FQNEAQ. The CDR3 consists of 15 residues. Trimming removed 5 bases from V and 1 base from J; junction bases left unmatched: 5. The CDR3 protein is CASSRTRGSYNEQFF. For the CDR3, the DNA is TGTGCCAGCAGCAGGACTAGAGGGTCCTACAATGAGCAGTTCTTC.

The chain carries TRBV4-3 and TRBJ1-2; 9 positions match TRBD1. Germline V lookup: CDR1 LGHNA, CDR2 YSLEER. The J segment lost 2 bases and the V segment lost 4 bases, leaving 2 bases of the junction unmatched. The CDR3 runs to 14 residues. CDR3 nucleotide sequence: TGCGCCAGCAGCCGGGGACAGGGCAACTATGGCTACACCTTC. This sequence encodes CASSRGQGNYGYTF.

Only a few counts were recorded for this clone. In DNA, the CDR3 is TGTGCCAGCAGTTCCGCAGGAGGTAGAGAGCAGTACTTC. This codes for CASSSAGGREQYF. The chain carries TRBV27 and TRBJ2-7; the D gene is possibly TRBD2 (5 bases). Germline values: CDR1 MNHEY, CDR2 SMNVEV (reference sequence). V lost 4 bases, J lost 7 bases, and 14 bases lay in between. This CDR3 is built from 13 residues.

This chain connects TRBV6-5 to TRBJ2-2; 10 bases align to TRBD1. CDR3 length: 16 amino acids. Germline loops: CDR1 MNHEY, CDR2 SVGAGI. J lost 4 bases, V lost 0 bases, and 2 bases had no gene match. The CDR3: CASSYSRTGGTGELFF. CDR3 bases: TGTGCCAGCAGTTACTCTAGGACAGGGGGCACCGGGGAGCTGTTTTTT.

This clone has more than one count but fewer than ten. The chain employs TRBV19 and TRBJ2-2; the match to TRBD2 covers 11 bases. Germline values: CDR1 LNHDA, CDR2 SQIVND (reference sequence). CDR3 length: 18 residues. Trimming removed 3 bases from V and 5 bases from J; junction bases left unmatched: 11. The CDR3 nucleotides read TGTGCCAGTAGTATGGGAGAGGCTAGCGGGAGGCTTACCGGGGAGCTGTTTTTT. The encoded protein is CASSMGEASGRLTGELFF.

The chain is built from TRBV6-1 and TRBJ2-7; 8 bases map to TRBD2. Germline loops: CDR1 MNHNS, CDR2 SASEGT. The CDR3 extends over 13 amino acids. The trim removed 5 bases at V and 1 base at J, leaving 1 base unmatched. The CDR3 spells CASSTSGSYEQYF. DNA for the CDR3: TGTGCCAGCAGTACTAGCGGTTCCTACGAGCAGTACTTC.

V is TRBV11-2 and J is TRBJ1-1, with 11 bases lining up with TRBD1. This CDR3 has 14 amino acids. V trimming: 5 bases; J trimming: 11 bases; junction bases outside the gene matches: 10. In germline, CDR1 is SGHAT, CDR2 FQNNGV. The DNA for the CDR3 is TGTGCCAGCAGCCTTAGAGGGACAGGGGGTATGGCTTTCTTT. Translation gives CASSLRGTGGMAFF. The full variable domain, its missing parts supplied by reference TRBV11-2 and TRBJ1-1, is EAGVAQSPRYKIIEKRQSVAFWCNPISGHATLYWYQQILGQGPKLLIQFQNNGVVDDSQLPKDRFSAERLKGVDSTLKIQPAKLEDSAVYLCASSLRGTGGMAFFGQGTRLTVV.

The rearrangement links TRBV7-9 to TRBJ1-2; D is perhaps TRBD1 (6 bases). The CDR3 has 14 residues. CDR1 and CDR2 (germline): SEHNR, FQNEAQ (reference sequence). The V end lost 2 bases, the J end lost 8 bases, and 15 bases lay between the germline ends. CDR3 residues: CASSLTGNREGYTF. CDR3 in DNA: TGTGCCAGCAGCTTAACGGGCAACAGGGAGGGCTACACCTTC.

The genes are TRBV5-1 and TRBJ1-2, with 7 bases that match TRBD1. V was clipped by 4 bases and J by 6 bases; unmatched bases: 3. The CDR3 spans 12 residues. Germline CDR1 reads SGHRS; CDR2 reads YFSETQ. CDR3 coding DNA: TGCGCCAGCAGCGTTGACAGGGATGGCTACACCTTC. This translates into CASSVDRDGYTF. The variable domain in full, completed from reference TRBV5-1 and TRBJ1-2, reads KAGVTQTPRYLIKTRGQQVTLSCSPISGHRSVSWYQQTPGQGLQFLFEYFSETQRNKGNFPGRFSGRQFSNSRSEMNVSTLELGDSALYLCASSVDRDGYTFGSGTRLTVV.

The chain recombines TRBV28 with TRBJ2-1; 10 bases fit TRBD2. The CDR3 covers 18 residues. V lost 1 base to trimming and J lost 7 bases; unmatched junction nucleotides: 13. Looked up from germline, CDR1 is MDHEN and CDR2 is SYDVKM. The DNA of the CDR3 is TGTGCCAGCAGTTTATCCCTCAGTAGCGGGAGGATTCGTAATGAGCAGTTCTTC. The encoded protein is CASSLSLSSGRIRNEQFF.

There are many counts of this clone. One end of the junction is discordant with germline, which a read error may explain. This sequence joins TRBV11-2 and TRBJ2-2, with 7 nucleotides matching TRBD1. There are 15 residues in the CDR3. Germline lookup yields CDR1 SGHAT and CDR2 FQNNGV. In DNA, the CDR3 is TGTGCCAGCAGACCCCGACAGGGAAACATCGGGGAGCTGTTTTTT. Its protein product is CASRPRQGNIGELFF.

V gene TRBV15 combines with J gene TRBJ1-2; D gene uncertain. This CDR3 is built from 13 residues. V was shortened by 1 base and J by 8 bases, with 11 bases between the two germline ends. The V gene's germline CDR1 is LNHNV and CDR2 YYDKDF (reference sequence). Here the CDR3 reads CATSRAAGVGYTF. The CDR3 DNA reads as TGTGCCACCAGCAGAGCGGCCGGGGTGGGCTACACCTTC. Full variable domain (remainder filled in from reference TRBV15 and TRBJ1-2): DAMVIQNPRYQVTQFGKPVTLSCSQTLNHNVMYWYQQKSSQAPKLLFHYYDKDFNNEADTPDNFQSRRPNTSFCFLDIRSPGLGDTAMYLCATSRAAGVGYTFGSGTRLTVV.

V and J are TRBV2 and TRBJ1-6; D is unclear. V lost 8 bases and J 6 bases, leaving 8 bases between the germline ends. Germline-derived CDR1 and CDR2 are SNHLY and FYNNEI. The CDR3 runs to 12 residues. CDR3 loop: CASEEGNSPLHF. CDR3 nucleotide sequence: TGTGCCAGCGAGGAGGGTAATTCACCCCTCCACTTT.

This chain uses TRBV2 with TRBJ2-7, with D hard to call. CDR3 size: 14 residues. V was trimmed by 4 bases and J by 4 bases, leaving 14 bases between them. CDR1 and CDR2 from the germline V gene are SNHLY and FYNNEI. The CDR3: CASSGPGTFYEQYF. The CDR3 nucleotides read TGTGCCAGCAGTGGGCCAGGAACTTTTTACGAGCAGTACTTC.

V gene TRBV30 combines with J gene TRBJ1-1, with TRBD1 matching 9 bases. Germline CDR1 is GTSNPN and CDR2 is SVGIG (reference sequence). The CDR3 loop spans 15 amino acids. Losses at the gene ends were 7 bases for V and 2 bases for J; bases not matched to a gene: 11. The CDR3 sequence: CALLGQGKGNTEAFF. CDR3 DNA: TGTGCCTTGCTTGGACAGGGGAAGGGAAACACTGAAGCTTTCTTT.

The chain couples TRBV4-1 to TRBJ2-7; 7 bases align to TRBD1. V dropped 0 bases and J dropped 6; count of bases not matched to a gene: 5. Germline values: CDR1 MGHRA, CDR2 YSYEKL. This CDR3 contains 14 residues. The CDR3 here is CASSQEKGAGEQYF. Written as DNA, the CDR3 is TGCGCCAGCAGCCAAGAAAAGGGGGCCGGCGAGCAGTACTTC.

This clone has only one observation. This CDR3 reads CASSLGTGASYEQYF. The DNA for the CDR3 is TGTGCCAGCAGCTTAGGGACAGGGGCCTCCTACGAGCAGTACTTC. The chain has TRBV7-8 and TRBJ2-7; 9 bases align to TRBD1. Germline values: CDR1 SGHVS, CDR2 FQNEAQ. V shed 1 base, J shed 0 bases, and the junction held 1 base outside the gene matches. The length of the CDR3 is 15 residues.

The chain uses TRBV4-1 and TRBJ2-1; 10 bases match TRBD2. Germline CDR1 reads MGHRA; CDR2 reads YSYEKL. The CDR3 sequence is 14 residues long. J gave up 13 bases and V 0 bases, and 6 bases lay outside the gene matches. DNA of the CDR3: TGCGCCAGCAGCCAAGATCCGACTAGCGGGTACCAGTTCTTC. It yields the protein CASSQDPTSGYQFF.

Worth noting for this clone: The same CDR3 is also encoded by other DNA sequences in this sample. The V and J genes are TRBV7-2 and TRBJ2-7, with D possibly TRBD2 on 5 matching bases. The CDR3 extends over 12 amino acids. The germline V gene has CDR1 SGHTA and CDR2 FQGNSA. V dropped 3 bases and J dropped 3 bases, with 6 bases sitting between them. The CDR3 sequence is CASSFRGYEQYF. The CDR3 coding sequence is TGTGCCAGCAGCTTCCGGGGCTACGAGCAGTACTTC.

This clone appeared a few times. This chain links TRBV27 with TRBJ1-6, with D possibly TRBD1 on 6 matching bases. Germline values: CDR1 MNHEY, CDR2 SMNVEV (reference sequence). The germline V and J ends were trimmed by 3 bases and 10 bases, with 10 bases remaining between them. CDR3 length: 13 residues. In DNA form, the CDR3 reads TGTGCCAGCAGTTTTACAGGGAACTCACCCCTCCACTTT. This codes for CASSFTGNSPLHF.

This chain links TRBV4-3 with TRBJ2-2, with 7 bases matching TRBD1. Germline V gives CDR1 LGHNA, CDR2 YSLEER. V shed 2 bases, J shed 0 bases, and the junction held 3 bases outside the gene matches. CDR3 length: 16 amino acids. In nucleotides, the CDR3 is TGCGCCAGCAGCCAACCAGGGGGAGCGAACACCGGGGAGCTGTTTTTT. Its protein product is CASSQPGGANTGELFF.

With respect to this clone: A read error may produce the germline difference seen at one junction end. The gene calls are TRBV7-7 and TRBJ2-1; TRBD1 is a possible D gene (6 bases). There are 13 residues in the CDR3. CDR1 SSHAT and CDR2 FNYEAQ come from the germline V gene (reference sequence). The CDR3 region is CASSLGQHNEQFF. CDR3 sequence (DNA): TGTGCTAGCAGCTTAGGACAGCACAATGAGCAGTTCTTC.